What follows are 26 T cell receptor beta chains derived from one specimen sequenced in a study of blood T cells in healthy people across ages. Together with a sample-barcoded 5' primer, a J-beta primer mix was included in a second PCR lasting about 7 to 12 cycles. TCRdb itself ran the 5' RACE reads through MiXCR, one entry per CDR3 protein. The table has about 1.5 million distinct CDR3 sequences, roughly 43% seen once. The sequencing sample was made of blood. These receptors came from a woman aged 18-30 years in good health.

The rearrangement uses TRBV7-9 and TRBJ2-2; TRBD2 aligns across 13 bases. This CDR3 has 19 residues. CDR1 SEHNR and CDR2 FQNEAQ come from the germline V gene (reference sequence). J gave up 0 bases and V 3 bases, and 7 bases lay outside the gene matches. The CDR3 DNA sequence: TGTGCCAGCAGCTTCACCGGGACTAGCGGGAACCCGAACACCGGGGAGCTGTTTTTT. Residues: CASSFTGTSGNPNTGELFF.

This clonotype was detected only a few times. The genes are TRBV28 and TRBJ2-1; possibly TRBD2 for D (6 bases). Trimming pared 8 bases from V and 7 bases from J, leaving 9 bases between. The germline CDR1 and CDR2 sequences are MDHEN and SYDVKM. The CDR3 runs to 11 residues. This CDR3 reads CASLGGNEQFF. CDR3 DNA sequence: TGTGCCAGCCTCGGGGGTAATGAGCAGTTCTTC.

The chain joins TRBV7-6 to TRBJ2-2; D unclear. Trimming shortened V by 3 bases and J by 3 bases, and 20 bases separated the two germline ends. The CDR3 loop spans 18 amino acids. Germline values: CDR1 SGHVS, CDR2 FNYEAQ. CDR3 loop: CASSFLIDFGVDTGELFF. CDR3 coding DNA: TGTGCCAGCAGCTTCCTTATTGACTTTGGGGTTGACACCGGGGAGCTGTTTTTT.

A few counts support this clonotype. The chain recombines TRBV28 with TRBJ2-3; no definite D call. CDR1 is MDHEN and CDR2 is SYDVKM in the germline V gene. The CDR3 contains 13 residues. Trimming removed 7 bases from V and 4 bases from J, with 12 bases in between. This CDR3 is CASIPGPSDTQYF. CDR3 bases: TGTGCCAGCATTCCCGGACCATCAGATACGCAGTATTTT.

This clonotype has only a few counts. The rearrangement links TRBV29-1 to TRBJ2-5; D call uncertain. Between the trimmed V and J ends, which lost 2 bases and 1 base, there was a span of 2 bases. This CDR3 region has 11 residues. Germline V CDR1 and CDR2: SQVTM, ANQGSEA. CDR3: CSVETQETQYF. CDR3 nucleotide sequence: TGCAGCGTTGAAACCCAAGAGACCCAGTACTTC.

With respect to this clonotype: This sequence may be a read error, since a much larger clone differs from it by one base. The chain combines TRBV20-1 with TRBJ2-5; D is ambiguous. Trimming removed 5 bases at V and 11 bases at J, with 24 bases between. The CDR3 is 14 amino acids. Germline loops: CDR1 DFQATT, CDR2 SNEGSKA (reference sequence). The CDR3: CSARRSEFGNEQYF. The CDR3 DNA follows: TGCAGTGCTCGGCGTTCAGAGTTTGGCAATGAGCAGTACTTC.

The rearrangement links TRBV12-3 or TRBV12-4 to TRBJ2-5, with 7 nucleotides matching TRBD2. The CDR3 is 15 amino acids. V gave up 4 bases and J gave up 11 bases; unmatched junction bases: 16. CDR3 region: CASSSTSLLYNEQYF. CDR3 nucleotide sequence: TGTGCCAGCAGTTCGACTAGCCTTCTCTACAATGAGCAGTACTTC.

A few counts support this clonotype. CDR3 protein: CASGDPQGSSYNEQFF. CDR3 nucleotide sequence: TGTGCTAGTGGGGACCCACAGGGGAGCTCCTACAATGAGCAGTTCTTC. J is TRBJ2-1 and V is TRBV12-5; 7 nucleotides align to TRBD1. Germline CDR1 LGHNT, CDR2 FRNRAP. V lost 6 bases and J lost 0; bases outside the gene matches: 8. The CDR3 length is 16 residues.

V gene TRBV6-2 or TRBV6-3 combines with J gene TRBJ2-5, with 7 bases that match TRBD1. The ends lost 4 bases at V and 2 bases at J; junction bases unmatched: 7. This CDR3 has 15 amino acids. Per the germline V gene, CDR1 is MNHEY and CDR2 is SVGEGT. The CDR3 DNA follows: TGTGCCAGCAGTTGGCCCCCACAGGGGCAAGAGACCCAGTACTTC. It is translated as CASSWPPQGQETQYF.

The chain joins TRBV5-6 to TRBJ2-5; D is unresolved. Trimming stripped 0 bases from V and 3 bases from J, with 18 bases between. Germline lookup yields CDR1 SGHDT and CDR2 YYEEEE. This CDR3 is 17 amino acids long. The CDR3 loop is CASSLESIRMLKETQYF. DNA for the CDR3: TGTGCCAGCAGCTTGGAATCTATAAGGATGTTAAAAGAGACCCAGTACTTC.

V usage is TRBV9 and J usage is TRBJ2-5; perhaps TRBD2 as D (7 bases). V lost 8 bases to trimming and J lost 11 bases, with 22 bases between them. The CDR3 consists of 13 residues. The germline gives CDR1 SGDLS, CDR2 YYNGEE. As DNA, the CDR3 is TGTGCCAGGGGGAGGGGGAAGGACAATGAGCAGTACTTC. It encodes CARGRGKDNEQYF. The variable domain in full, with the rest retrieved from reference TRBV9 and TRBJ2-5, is DSGVTQTPKHLITATGQRVTLRCSPRSGDLSVYWYQQSLDQGLQFLIQYYNGEERAKGNILERFSAQQFPDLHSELNLSSLELGDSALYFCARGRGKDNEQYFGPGTRLLVL.

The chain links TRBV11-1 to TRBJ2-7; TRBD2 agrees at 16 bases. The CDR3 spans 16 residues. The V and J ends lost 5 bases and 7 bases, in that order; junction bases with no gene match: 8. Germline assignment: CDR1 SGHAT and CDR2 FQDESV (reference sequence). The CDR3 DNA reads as TGTGCCAGCAGCAGGGGGACTAGCGGGAGGGGAAATGAGCAGTACTTC. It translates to CASSRGTSGRGNEQYF. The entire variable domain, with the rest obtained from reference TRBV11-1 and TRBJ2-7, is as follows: EAEVAQSPRYKITEKSQAVAFWCDPISGHATLYWYRQILGQGPELLVQFQDESVVDDSQLPKDRFSAERLKGVDSTLKIQPAELGDSAMYLCASSRGTSGRGNEQYFGPGTRLTVT.

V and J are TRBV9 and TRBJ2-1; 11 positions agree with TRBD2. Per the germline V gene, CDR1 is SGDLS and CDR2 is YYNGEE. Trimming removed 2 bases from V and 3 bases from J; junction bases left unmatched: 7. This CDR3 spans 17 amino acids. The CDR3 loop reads CASSVFGGTSGYNEQFF. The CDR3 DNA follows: TGTGCCAGCAGCGTCTTCGGGGGGACTAGCGGCTACAATGAGCAGTTCTTC.

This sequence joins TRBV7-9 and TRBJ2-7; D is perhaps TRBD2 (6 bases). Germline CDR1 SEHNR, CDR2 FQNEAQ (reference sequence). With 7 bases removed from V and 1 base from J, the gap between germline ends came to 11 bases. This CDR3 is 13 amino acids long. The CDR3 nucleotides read TGTGCCAGCAACGGGAGATCGTCCTACGAGCAGTACTTC. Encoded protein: CASNGRSSYEQYF. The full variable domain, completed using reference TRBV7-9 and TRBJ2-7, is DTGVSQNPRHKITKRGQNVTFRCDPISEHNRLYWYRQTLGQGPEFLTYFQNEAQLEKSRLLSDRFSAERPKGSFSTLEIQRTEQGDSAMYLCASNGRSSYEQYFGPGTRLTVT.

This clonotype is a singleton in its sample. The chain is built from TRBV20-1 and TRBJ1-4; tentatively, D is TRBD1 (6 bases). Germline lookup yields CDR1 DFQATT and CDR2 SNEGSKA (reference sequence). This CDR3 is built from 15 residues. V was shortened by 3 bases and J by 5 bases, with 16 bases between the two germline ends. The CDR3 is CSARGGRGGNEKLFF. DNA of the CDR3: TGCAGTGCTAGGGGGGGCAGGGGAGGGAATGAAAAACTGTTTTTT.

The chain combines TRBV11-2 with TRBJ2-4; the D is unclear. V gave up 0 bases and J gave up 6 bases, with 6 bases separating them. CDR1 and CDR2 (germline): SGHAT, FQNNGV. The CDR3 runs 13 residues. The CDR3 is CASSLEPGNIQYF. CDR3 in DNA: TGTGCCAGCAGCTTAGAACCTGGAAACATTCAGTACTTC.

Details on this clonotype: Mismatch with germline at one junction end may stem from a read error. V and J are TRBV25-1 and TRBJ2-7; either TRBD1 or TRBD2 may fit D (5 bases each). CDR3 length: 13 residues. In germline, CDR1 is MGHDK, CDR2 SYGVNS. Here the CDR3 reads CASSEWDDYEPYF. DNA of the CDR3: TGTGCCAGCAGTGAATGGGACGACTACGAGCCGTACTTC.

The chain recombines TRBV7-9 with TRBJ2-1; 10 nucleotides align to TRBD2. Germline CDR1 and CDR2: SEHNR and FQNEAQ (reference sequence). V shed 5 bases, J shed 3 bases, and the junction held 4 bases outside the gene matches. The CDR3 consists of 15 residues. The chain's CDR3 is CASSISGGNYNEQFF. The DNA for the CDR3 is TGTGCCAGCAGCATTAGCGGGGGGAACTACAATGAGCAGTTCTTC.

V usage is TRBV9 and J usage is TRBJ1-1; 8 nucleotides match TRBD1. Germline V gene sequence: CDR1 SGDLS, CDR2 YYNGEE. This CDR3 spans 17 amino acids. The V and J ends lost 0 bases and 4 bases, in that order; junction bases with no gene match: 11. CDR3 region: CASSVAPGQGAGTEAFF. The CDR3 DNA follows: TGTGCCAGCAGCGTAGCTCCGGGGCAGGGGGCTGGCACTGAAGCTTTCTTT.

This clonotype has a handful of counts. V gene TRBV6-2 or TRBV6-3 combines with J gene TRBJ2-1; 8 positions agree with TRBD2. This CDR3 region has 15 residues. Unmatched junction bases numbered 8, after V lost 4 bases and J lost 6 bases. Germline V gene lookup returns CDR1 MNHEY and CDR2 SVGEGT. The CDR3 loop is CASSSGTSSLNEQFF. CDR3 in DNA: TGTGCCAGCAGTTCCGGGACTAGTTCCCTCAATGAGCAGTTCTTC.

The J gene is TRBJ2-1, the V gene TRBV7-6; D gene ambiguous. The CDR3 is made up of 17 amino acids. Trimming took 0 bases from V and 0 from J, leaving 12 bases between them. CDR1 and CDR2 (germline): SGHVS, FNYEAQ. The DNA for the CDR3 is TGTGCCAGCAGCTTAGCGTTTACAGTACTCTCCTACAATGAGCAGTTCTTC. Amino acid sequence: CASSLAFTVLSYNEQFF.

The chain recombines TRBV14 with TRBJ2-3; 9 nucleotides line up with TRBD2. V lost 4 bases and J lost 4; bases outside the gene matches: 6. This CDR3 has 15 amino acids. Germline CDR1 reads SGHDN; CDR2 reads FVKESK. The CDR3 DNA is TGTGCCAGCAGCCCCGGGACTAGCTGGGCAGATACGCAGTATTTT. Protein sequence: CASSPGTSWADTQYF.

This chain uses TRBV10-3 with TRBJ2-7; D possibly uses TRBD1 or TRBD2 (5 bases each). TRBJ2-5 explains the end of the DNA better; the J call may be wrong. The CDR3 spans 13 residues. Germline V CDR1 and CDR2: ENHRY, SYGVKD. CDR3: CAIATGRQETQYF. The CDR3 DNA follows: TGTGCCATTGCCACGGGACGCCAAGAGACCCAGTACTTC.

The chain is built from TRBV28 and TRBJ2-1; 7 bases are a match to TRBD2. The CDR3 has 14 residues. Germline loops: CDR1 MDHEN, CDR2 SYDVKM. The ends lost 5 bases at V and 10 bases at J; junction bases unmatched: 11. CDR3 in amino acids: CASSRTRGNYEQFF. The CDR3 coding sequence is TGTGCCAGCAGTAGGACTAGGGGAAACTACGAGCAGTTCTTC.

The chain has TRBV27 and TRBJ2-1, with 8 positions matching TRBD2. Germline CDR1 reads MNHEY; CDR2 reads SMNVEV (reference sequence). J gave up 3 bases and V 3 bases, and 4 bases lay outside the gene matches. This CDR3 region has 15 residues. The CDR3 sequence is CASSFRGGNYNEQFF. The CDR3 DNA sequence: TGTGCCAGCAGTTTCCGCGGGGGGAACTACAATGAGCAGTTCTTC.

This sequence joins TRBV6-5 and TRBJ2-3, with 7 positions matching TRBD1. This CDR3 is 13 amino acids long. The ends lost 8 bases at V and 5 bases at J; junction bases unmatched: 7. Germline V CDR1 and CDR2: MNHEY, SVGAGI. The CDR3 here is CASRVTGIDTQYF. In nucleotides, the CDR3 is TGTGCCAGCCGCGTGACAGGGATAGATACGCAGTATTTT.